What follows are 10 T cell receptor beta chains derived from one specimen sequenced in a study of response to subunit inactivated influenza vaccine (dated by TCRdb to the late 2010s). Receptor libraries were prepared by RT-PCR. Sequencing was carried out with an Illumina HiSeq 2500. The public reads were reprocessed in TCRdb via fastp at Q25 and MiXCR, keeping in-frame beta chains. Rows with a matching CDR3 protein are joined into one entry that keeps the most common DNA and genes. This sample comprises more than 700,000 distinct CDR3 sequences, about 20% of them detected only once. The biggest ten clones account for 10% of the sample. The specimen comprised PBMCs from blood, sampled about 5 days after vaccination. The receptors shown here come from a man aged 45-65 years who received an inactivated influenza vaccine. Donor details come from another sample of the same person, matched by shared clones.

This chain uses TRBV28 with TRBJ1-5; 8 bases agree with TRBD1. This CDR3 is 16 amino acids long. With V trimmed by 3 bases and J by 1 base, 5 bases remained unmatched. CDR1 is MDHEN and CDR2 is SYDVKM in the germline V gene. CDR3 residues: CASSFGYRGSNQPQHF. The CDR3 DNA follows: TGTGCCAGCAGTTTTGGGTACAGGGGGAGCAATCAGCCCCAGCATTTT.

This chain links TRBV7-2 with TRBJ1-6, with unresolved D. The V and J ends lost 6 bases and 9 bases respectively, with 18 bases between them. The CDR3 contains 15 residues. Germline V gene lookup returns CDR1 SGHTA and CDR2 FQGNSA. The CDR3 DNA sequence: TGTGCCAGCAGTACATCTTGGGTGTTTGGTTCACCCCTCCACTTT. Translation: CASSTSWVFGSPLHF.

This clonotype was observed a handful of times. The chain has TRBV4-3 and TRBJ2-7; 7 positions match TRBD2. Germline CDR1 reads LGHNA; CDR2 reads YSLEER. Trimming cost V 4 bases and J 1 base; bases outside gene matches: 4. This CDR3 is built from 14 residues. CDR3 amino acids: CASSPREGSYEQYF. As DNA, the CDR3 is TGCGCCAGCAGCCCCAGGGAGGGTTCCTACGAGCAGTACTTC.

This chain links TRBV6-1 with TRBJ2-7; TRBD2 aligns across 9 bases. This CDR3 contains 15 residues. V shed 6 bases and J 1 base; nucleotides not matched to a gene: 7. Germline V lookup: CDR1 MNHNS, CDR2 SASEGT. The CDR3 here is CASRLSGSLSYEQYF. Written as DNA, the CDR3 is TGTGCCAGCAGACTTAGCGGGAGCCTTTCCTACGAGCAGTACTTC.

This clonotype was seen a handful of times. The CDR3 sequence is CASSLEQVPYGYTF. CDR3 DNA sequence: TGTGCCAGCAGCTTAGAACAGGTCCCCTATGGCTACACCTTC. The V call is TRBV11-2, the J call TRBJ1-2; D may be TRBD1 (5 bases). The germline V gene encodes CDR1 SGHAT and CDR2 FQNNGV. This CDR3 has 14 residues. Deletions cut 0 bases from V and 4 bases from J, with 9 bases between.

V usage is TRBV20-1 and J usage is TRBJ2-7, with D possibly TRBD2 on 7 matching bases. With 3 bases removed from V and 2 bases from J, the gap between germline ends came to 20 bases. Germline CDR1 DFQATT, CDR2 SNEGSKA (reference sequence). The length of the CDR3 is 16 residues. CDR3: CSASRAAGHAAYEQYF. The CDR3 bases are TGCAGTGCTAGTCGGGCAGCGGGACATGCCGCCTACGAGCAGTACTTC.

A few counts support this clonotype. The J gene is TRBJ2-1, the V gene TRBV7-9, with D possibly being TRBD2 (6 bases). Germline V gives CDR1 SEHNR, CDR2 FQNEAQ (reference sequence). V lost 6 bases and J lost 0, with 18 bases in between. There are 17 residues in the CDR3. CDR3 amino acids: CASSPQGDGSSYNEQFF. In DNA, the CDR3 is TGTGCCAGCAGTCCACAAGGGGACGGGAGCTCCTACAATGAGCAGTTCTTC.

CDR3 residues: CASSLAGNRGETQYF. CDR3 nucleotides: TGCGCCAGCAGCTTGGCCGGCAACCGGGGAGAGACCCAGTACTTC. The chain is built from TRBV5-1 and TRBJ2-5, with a tentative D call TRBD2 (5 bases). The CDR3 extends over 15 amino acids. Between the trimmed V and J ends, which lost 0 bases and 4 bases, there was a span of 13 bases. Germline V gene lookup returns CDR1 SGHRS and CDR2 YFSETQ.

V gene TRBV15 combines with J gene TRBJ1-1, with D possibly matching TRBD1 (6 bases). V gave up 4 bases and J gave up 2 bases, with 14 bases separating them. From germline, CDR1 is LNHNV and CDR2 YYDKDF (reference sequence). The CDR3 contains 15 residues. The CDR3: CATSNGGQFNTEAFF. CDR3 nucleotides: TGTGCCACCAGCAACGGGGGGCAGTTTAACACTGAAGCTTTCTTT.

There are a few counts of this clonotype. The gene calls are TRBV7-3 and TRBJ2-1; possibly TRBD1 for D (6 bases). The CDR3 totals 16 residues. With 0 bases removed from V and 6 bases from J, the gap between germline ends came to 15 bases. Germline CDR1 reads SGHTA; CDR2 reads FQGTGA. CDR3: CASSLTPGTSLNEQFF. CDR3 nucleotide sequence: TGTGCCAGCAGCTTAACCCCGGGGACATCCCTCAATGAGCAGTTCTTC.